These 15 T cell receptor beta chains originate from one sample sequenced in a study of technical replicates of blood from several donors. The table came from immunoSEQ multiplex PCR; TCRdb's copy has only in-frame clones and leaves some out. The sample shows tens of thousands of clones, just under 90% of them seen only once. The sequenced material came from PBMCs. These TCRs come from a human donor in good health. Some clones in this sample may be carry-over from other donors' samples.

The chain is built from TRBV29-1 and TRBJ1-1; TRBD1 agrees at 7 bases. The length of the CDR3 is 14 residues. Per germline, CDR1 SQVTM and CDR2 ANQGSEA. The junction had 7 bases not matched to a gene; V was cut back by 6 bases and J by 0 bases. The CDR3 spells CSVRQGGVNTEAFF. The CDR3 DNA is TGCAGCGTCAGACAGGGTGGCGTGAACACTGAAGCTTTCTTT.

This clone has just one count. The J gene is TRBJ2-7, the V gene TRBV21-1; TRBD2 is taken as the D call from the table, unchecked against the DNA. TRBV21-1 counts as a pseudogene. The CDR3 totals 12 residues. In DNA, the CDR3 is TGTGCCAGCAGCCCCCAAGCCAACGAGCAGTACTTC. Translated, it gives CASSPQANEQYF.

As for this clone: Other DNA sequences in the sample encode the same CDR3. The rearrangement links TRBV15 to TRBJ1-4; possible D gene TRBD1, 5 bases. Germline CDR1 and CDR2: LNHNV and YYDKDF (reference sequence). V dropped 2 bases and J dropped 5 bases, with 9 bases sitting between them. This CDR3 has 14 amino acids. CDR3 DNA: TGTGCCACCAGCAGACAGGGTTCCAATGAAAAACTGTTTTTT. It encodes CATSRQGSNEKLFF.

The gene calls are TRBV4-1 and TRBJ2-7, with a weak D call TRBD1 (5 bases). The CDR3 length is 15 residues. CDR1 and CDR2 (germline): MGHRA, YSYEKL. Trimming pared 0 bases from V and 4 bases from J, leaving 13 bases between. CDR3 nucleotides: TGCGCCAGCAGCCAAGATCAGGGTACAGATTACGAGCAGTACTTC. Its translation is CASSQDQGTDYEQYF.

This rearrangement joins TRBV29-1 to TRBJ1-1, with D perhaps TRBD1 (5 bases). V shed 3 bases and J shed 5 bases, with 19 bases lying between them. The CDR3 has 15 amino acids. In germline, CDR1 is SQVTM, CDR2 ANQGSEA. DNA of the CDR3: TGCAGCGTTGAGCCCGGCCGTGCGGGGGAGACTGAAGCTTTCTTT. This sequence encodes CSVEPGRAGETEAFF.

In regard to this clone: Sequence at one end of the junction differs from germline and may be a read error. This chain joins TRBV7-6 and TRBJ2-1; D possibly corresponds to TRBD1 (5 bases). The CDR3 contains 15 residues. Germline loops: CDR1 SGHVS, CDR2 FNYEAQ. In DNA form, the CDR3 reads TGTGCCAGCAGCCAGGGTTTTGGCGCCTATAATGAGCAGTTCTTC. Protein sequence: CASSQGFGAYNEQFF.

This clone came up once. The rearrangement joins TRBV5-1 to TRBJ2-3; 8 bases match TRBD2. Germline loops: CDR1 SGHRS, CDR2 YFSETQ. V lost 3 bases, J lost 4 bases, and 7 bases stayed unmatched. This CDR3 has 15 residues. CDR3 loop: CASSYSGRTPDTQYF. CDR3 nucleotides: TGCGCCAGCAGCTACAGCGGGAGAACCCCAGATACGCAGTATTTT.

The CDR3 protein is CASSPEVGNNEQFF. CDR3 nucleotides: TGCGCCAGCAGCCCGGAGGTGGGTAACAATGAGCAGTTCTTC. The chain is built from TRBV4-3 and TRBJ2-1, with a weak D call TRBD2 (5 bases). This CDR3 contains 14 residues. Trimming removed 4 bases at V and 5 bases at J, with 12 bases between. From germline, CDR1 is LGHNA and CDR2 YSLEER.

This clone was picked up a small number of times. The genes are TRBV30 and TRBJ2-3; the D gene is possibly TRBD2 (6 bases). Germline V gene lookup returns CDR1 GTSNPN and CDR2 SVGIG (reference sequence). The length of the CDR3 is 13 residues. The V end lost 5 bases, the J end lost 4 bases, and 13 bases lay between the germline ends. Here the CDR3 reads CAWERGGSDTQYF. The CDR3, as DNA: TGTGCCTGGGAACGGGGAGGCTCAGATACGCAGTATTTT.

V and J are TRBV18 and TRBJ2-7; 7 nucleotides agree with TRBD1. With 4 bases clipped from V and 4 bases from J, the junction kept 22 bases outside the gene matches. The CDR3 consists of 19 residues. Germline loops: CDR1 KGHSH, CDR2 LQKENI. The DNA of the CDR3 is TGTGCCAGCTCACAGAACAATATCGGGACAGCGATAGGGCCTTACGAGCAGTACTTC. The encoded protein is CASSQNNIGTAIGPYEQYF.

This clone was seen once. V is TRBV6-5 and J is TRBJ1-2, with D possibly being TRBD1 (6 bases). CDR1 and CDR2 from the germline V gene are MNHEY and SVGAGI. Trimming pared 6 bases from V and 7 bases from J, leaving 21 bases between. The CDR3 spans 15 residues. CDR3: CASSRSRGGAAGYTF. CDR3 DNA: TGTGCCAGCAGCAGATCCCGGGGGGGCGCGGCTGGCTACACCTTC.

The chain recombines TRBV14 with TRBJ1-2; no clear D. CDR3 length equals 15 residues. Germline CDR1 is SGHDN and CDR2 is FVKESK. Trimming cost V 3 bases and J 7 bases, with 18 bases left between them. The CDR3 is CASSQDPTRGGGYTF. For the CDR3, the DNA is TGTGCCAGCAGCCAGGACCCGACACGTGGAGGTGGCTACACCTTC.

V is TRBV4-3 and J is TRBJ2-2; possibly TRBD1 for D (6 bases). CDR1 is LGHNA and CDR2 is YSLEER in the germline V gene. Trimming removed 2 bases at V and 6 bases at J, with 19 bases between. CDR3 length equals 17 residues. The CDR3 region has the DNA TGCGCCAGCAGCCAATCTGCGTCACAGGGTTATTCCGGGGAGCTGTTTTTT. Amino acid sequence: CASSQSASQGYSGELFF.

The chain combines TRBV7-2 with TRBJ2-2; 8 bases line up with TRBD1. Trimming cost V 6 bases and J 0 bases; bases outside gene matches: 6. CDR3 length: 16 residues. CDR1 and CDR2 (germline): SGHTA, FQGNSA. CDR3 in DNA: TGTGCCAGCAGTCCCAGGACAGGGTCGAACACCGGGGAGCTGTTTTTT. It codes for CASSPRTGSNTGELFF.

The V gene is TRBV4-3, the J gene TRBJ2-2; 13 bases map to TRBD2. Losses at the gene ends were 3 bases for V and 4 bases for J; bases not matched to a gene: 20. In germline, CDR1 is LGHNA, CDR2 YSLEER. The CDR3 contains 22 residues. As DNA, the CDR3 is TGCGCCAGCAGCCACCCAACGACACCGGGACTAGCGGGGTACACACTCACCGGGGAGCTGTTTTTT. Its translation is CASSHPTTPGLAGYTLTGELFF.